This TCR beta chain is drawn from a study of T cell changes during pregnancy in multiple sclerosis. About this clone: The junction does not match germline at one end; this may be a read error.

The CDR3 is made up of 20 amino acids. Germline values: CDR1 SGHRS, CDR2 YFSETQ. Assay: immunoSEQ multiplex PCR; the TCRdb copy retains only in-frame clones and omits some. The top ten hold roughly 0.5% of the sample, which has approximately 40,000 clones, about 89% seen once. The source was CD4+ T cells from peripheral blood mononuclear cells, collected in the first trimester of pregnancy. The chain employs TRBV5-1 and TRBJ1-5, with no clear D. This TCR was recovered from a female donor with multiple sclerosis, enrolled in a pregnancy study. This CDR3 is CASSLTSVPTTPGSTQPQHF. For the CDR3, the DNA is TGCGCCAGCAGCTTGACCTCGGTTCCTACCACCCCGGGTAGCACTCAGCCCCAGCATTTT.